This T cell receptor beta chain was captured in a study of shared clonotypes between healthy human individuals. The CDR3 has 12 amino acids. Between the trimmed V and J ends, which lost 4 bases and 8 bases, there was a span of 11 bases. Germline lookup yields CDR1 LNHDA and CDR2 SQIVND (reference sequence). Each PCR replicate from the sorted subsets contained 200 to 250 ng DNA, which is tens of thousands of T cell genomes. Assay used: immunoSEQ multiplex PCR; TCRdb lists only in-frame clones, some missing. The sample shows about 2 million clones, approximately 95% of them seen only once. CD45RO-negative CD8 cells positively selected for CCR7 made up the naive population, which excluded terminally differentiated effector memory CD45RA+ cells.

The clonotype comes from a man aged 18 to 35 in good health. The sequencing sample was made of naive CD8+ T cells sorted from blood. V and J are TRBV19 and TRBJ1-2, with D possibly matching TRBD1 (5 bases). The CDR3 region is CASSSLGDGYTF. The CDR3 nucleotides read TGTGCCAGTAGTAGTCTGGGGGACGGCTACACCTTC.